This record concerns one T cell receptor (beta chain) sequence. The sample is drawn from a study of blood T cell repertoires in COVID-19. The CDR3 contains 13 residues. Trimming removed 5 bases from V and 5 bases from J; junction bases left unmatched: 6. Germline CDR1 and CDR2: WNHNN and SYGVQD (reference sequence). Participant ages covered about 18 to 89 years across 24 US areas. Which cohort a participant joined came from the clinical history participants gave. As handled by the study authors: Amplification with reference gene primers provided the estimates of nucleated cell counts. Libraries were prepared by immunoSEQ multiplex PCR; TCRdb keeps only in-frame clonotypes and omits some of them. D and trimming were read from the DNA, whereas the V and J calls and clone size are those reported in that table. This table holds approximately 500,000 clones, approximately 90% found once.

J is TRBJ2-7 and V is TRBV10-1; 7 nucleotides agree with TRBD1. The receptor was isolated from a middle-aged woman who had recovered from COVID-19. What was sequenced was PBMCs or T cells enriched from blood (not recorded which). The CDR3 is CASSRQGVNEQYF. The DNA for the CDR3 is TGCGCCAGCAGTAGGCAGGGGGTGAACGAGCAGTACTTC.